Below, 7 T cell receptor beta chains from the same sample are listed, as sequenced in a study of cytomegalovirus exposure and HLA in healthy donors. Researchers ran the PCR with 60 Vbeta and 13 Jbeta primers. Produced via immunoSEQ multiplex PCR; TCRdb's table is partial and in-frame only. The sample shows a few hundred thousand clones, 80% of them seen only once. The sequenced sample consisted of PBMCs. The receptor source for this set is a girl aged 2 to 9 in good health and CMV-seronegative.

The gene calls are TRBV30 and TRBJ2-2; 7 nucleotides align to TRBD1. V dropped 6 bases and J dropped 7; count of bases not matched to a gene: 11. The germline gives CDR1 GTSNPN, CDR2 SVGIG (reference sequence). The length of the CDR3 is 14 residues. Written as DNA, the CDR3 is TGTGCCTGTTCTCTCTTAGGGGGCATCGGGGAGCTGTTTTTT. Amino acids: CACSLLGGIGELFF.

This chain uses TRBV4-1 with TRBJ2-2; D might be TRBD2 (7 bases). CDR1 MGHRA and CDR2 YSYEKL come from the germline V gene. V was trimmed by 5 bases and J by 7 bases, leaving 17 bases between them. This CDR3 is 15 amino acids long. In DNA, the CDR3 is TGCGCCAGCAGCAAGGGGGAGGGTGTGAGCGGGGAGCTGTTTTTT. This codes for CASSKGEGVSGELFF.

In nucleotides, the CDR3 is TGTGCCAGCAGTTCCATTACCCAGGGAAGGCATCAGCCCCAGCATTTT. Translated, it gives CASSSITQGRHQPQHF. V usage is TRBV28 and J usage is TRBJ1-5, with D possibly matching TRBD1 (5 bases). Between the trimmed V and J ends, which lost 4 bases and 5 bases, there was a span of 18 bases. This CDR3 contains 16 residues. Germline V gene lookup returns CDR1 MDHEN and CDR2 SYDVKM.

This clone was observed a single time. J is TRBJ2-6 and V is TRBV29-1; TRBD2 matches at 7 bases. J gave up 2 bases and V 0 bases, and 4 bases lay outside the gene matches. The CDR3 is 16 residues long. Per germline, CDR1 SQVTM and CDR2 ANQGSEA. As DNA, the CDR3 is TGCAGCGTTGAAGATCCCCGGGGGGCTGGGGCCAACGTCCTGACTTTC. This codes for CSVEDPRGAGANVLTF.

The chain employs TRBV9 and TRBJ2-1; 8 bases agree with TRBD1. The ends lost 4 bases at V and 8 bases at J; junction bases unmatched: 14. CDR3 length: 16 amino acids. Germline CDR1 and CDR2: SGDLS and YYNGEE. CDR3: CASSPPDYDRGYEQFF. The DNA of the CDR3 is TGTGCCAGCAGCCCCCCGGATTACGACAGGGGCTATGAGCAGTTCTTC.

The chain is built from TRBV30 and TRBJ1-1; possible D gene TRBD1, 6 bases. V gave up 5 bases and J gave up 4 bases, with 14 bases separating them. Germline lookup yields CDR1 GTSNPN and CDR2 SVGIG (reference sequence). This CDR3 comprises 13 residues. For the CDR3, the DNA is TGTGCCTGGGCCGTAGGGGGAGCCACTGAAGCTTTCTTT. It yields the protein CAWAVGGATEAFF.

This clone was seen once. The genes are TRBV11-2 and TRBJ2-2, with TRBD2 matching over 9 bases. CDR1 is SGHAT, CDR2 FQNNGV, per germline. The CDR3 consists of 17 residues. Losses at the gene ends were 5 bases for V and 7 bases for J; bases not matched to a gene: 14. The CDR3: CASSPRGLAGWGGELFF. The CDR3, as DNA: TGTGCCAGCAGCCCCCGGGGGCTAGCGGGATGGGGCGGGGAGCTGTTTTTT.